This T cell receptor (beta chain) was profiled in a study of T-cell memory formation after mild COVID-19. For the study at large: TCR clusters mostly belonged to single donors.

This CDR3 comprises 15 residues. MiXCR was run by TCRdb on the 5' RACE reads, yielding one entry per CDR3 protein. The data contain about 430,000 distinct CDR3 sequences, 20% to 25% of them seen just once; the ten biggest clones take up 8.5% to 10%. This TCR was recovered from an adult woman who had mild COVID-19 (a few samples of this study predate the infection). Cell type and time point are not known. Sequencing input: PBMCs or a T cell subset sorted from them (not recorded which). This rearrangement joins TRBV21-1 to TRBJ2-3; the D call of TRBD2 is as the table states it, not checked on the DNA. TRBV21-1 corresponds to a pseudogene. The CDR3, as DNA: TGTGCCAGCAGCAACCCGTGCTCCCTCACAGATACGCAGTATTTT. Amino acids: CASSNPCSLTDTQYF.